Below are 13 T cell receptor beta chains sequenced from a single sample in a study of T cell responses to AZD1222 COVID-19 vaccine. Clones were sequenced by immunoSEQ multiplex PCR, and TCRdb holds only the in-frame ones, with some missing. Of some 140,000 clones listed, over 75% were seen once; the top ten hold 4.5% to 7%. Source: peripheral blood, taken 28 days after the second AZD1222 dose. The source of these receptors is an adult who received the AZD1222 COVID-19 vaccine.

This clone appeared once. The gene calls are TRBV9 and TRBJ2-2; D is possibly TRBD2 (7 bases). The V gene lost 3 bases and the J gene lost 4 bases, with 22 bases spanning the gap. This CDR3 contains 18 residues. CDR1 SGDLS and CDR2 YYNGEE come from the germline V gene. CDR3 sequence reads: CASSAGRGGGTTTGELFF. Here the CDR3 DNA reads TGTGCCAGCAGCGCGGGCAGGGGCGGGGGAACTACCACCGGGGAGCTGTTTTTT. The full variable domain, in which reference TRBV9 and TRBJ2-2 provide the parts outside the CDR3, is DSGVTQTPKHLITATGQRVTLRCSPRSGDLSVYWYQQSLDQGLQFLIQYYNGEERAKGNILERFSAQQFPDLHSELNLSSLELGDSALYFCASSAGRGGGTTTGELFFGEGSRLTVL.

As DNA, the CDR3 is TGTGCCAGCAGTTTGGGACAGGGGGCAGGGTTAGGAGATACGCAGTATTTT. It yields the protein CASSLGQGAGLGDTQYF. The V call is TRBV11-3, the J call TRBJ2-3, with TRBD1 identical over 12 bases. Germline V gene lookup returns CDR1 SGHNT and CDR2 YENEEA. This CDR3 comprises 17 residues. V lost 6 bases, J lost 5 bases, and 12 bases stayed unmatched.

CDR3 region: CASSDGPRNTEAFF. The DNA of the CDR3 is TGTGCCAGCAGCGACGGACCGCGGAACACTGAAGCTTTCTTT. The chain combines TRBV5-6 with TRBJ1-1; D unresolved. Germline CDR1 reads SGHDT; CDR2 reads YYEEEE. CDR3 length: 14 amino acids. V was cut by 4 bases and J by 1 base, with 11 bases left in between. The full variable domain, rest sourced from reference TRBV5-6 and TRBJ1-1, is DAGVTQSPTHLIKTRGQQVTLRCSPKSGHDTVSWYQQALGQGPQFIFQYYEEEERQRGNFPDRFSGHQFPNYSSELNVNALLLGDSALYLCASSDGPRNTEAFFGQGTRLTVV.

The V gene is TRBV21-1, the J gene TRBJ1-2; the tabulated D call, TRBD1, remains unverified against the DNA. TRBV21-1 is a listed pseudogene. The CDR3 is 17 amino acids. In DNA, the CDR3 is TGTGCCAGCAGACCCGGAGGGACAGGGCTTTTTTTCGGTGGCTACACCTTC. Translated, it gives CASRPGGTGLFFGGYTF.

The chain has TRBV3-1 (or the pseudogene TRBV3-2) and TRBJ2-3; D ambiguous. The CDR3 sequence is 12 residues long. Germline-derived CDR1 and CDR2 are LGHDT and YNNKEL (reference sequence). Trimming stripped 4 bases from V and 5 bases from J, with 7 bases between. The CDR3 sequence is CASSPRQDTQYF. The CDR3 nucleotides are TGTGCCAGCAGCCCAAGGCAAGATACGCAGTATTTT.

The chain couples TRBV9 to TRBJ1-6; D perhaps matches TRBD1 (6 bases). The length of the CDR3 is 16 residues. The germline V and J ends were trimmed by 2 bases and 0 bases, with 9 bases remaining between them. The germline V gene has CDR1 SGDLS and CDR2 YYNGEE. DNA of the CDR3: TGTGCCAGCAGCGTTGGACAGAGCTCCTATAATTCACCCCTCCACTTT. It yields the protein CASSVGQSSYNSPLHF.

CDR3 sequence: CASSDAPLSGSPLHF. The CDR3 DNA is TGTGCCAGCAGCGACGCCCCCCTCTCAGGGTCACCCCTCCACTTT. V usage is TRBV9 and J usage is TRBJ1-6; tentatively, D is TRBD1 (5 bases). Germline values: CDR1 SGDLS, CDR2 YYNGEE. The CDR3 sequence is 15 residues long. The V end was cut by 3 bases, the J end by 10 bases, with 17 bases between.

V and J are TRBV28 and TRBJ1-1, with a possible D match to TRBD1 (5 bases). Germline values: CDR1 MDHEN, CDR2 SYDVKM. Trimming left V 6 bases short and J 1 base short, with 15 bases between. This CDR3 spans 15 amino acids. CDR3 in amino acids: CASRYRRTRNTEAFF. Written as DNA, the CDR3 is TGTGCCAGCAGGTACAGGAGGACAAGGAACACTGAAGCTTTCTTT.

The chain carries TRBV27 and TRBJ1-4; TRBD1 matches at 8 bases. Germline V gene lookup returns CDR1 MNHEY and CDR2 SMNVEV (reference sequence). After removal of 5 bases from V and 0 bases from J, the junction contained 11 bases not matched to a gene. This CDR3 is built from 18 residues. CDR3 nucleotide sequence: TGTGCCAGCAGTCCGCTCCGGGACAGGAAAACAACTAATGAAAAACTGTTTTTT. It codes for CASSPLRDRKTTNEKLFF.

The chain combines TRBV2 with TRBJ2-7, with D possibly being TRBD1 (6 bases). The V end lost 4 bases, the J end lost 3 bases, and 13 bases lay between the germline ends. This CDR3 has 14 residues. CDR1 SNHLY and CDR2 FYNNEI come from the germline V gene. This CDR3 is CASSARDKYYEQYF. CDR3 sequence (DNA): TGTGCCAGCAGTGCCCGGGACAAGTACTACGAGCAGTACTTC.

This sequence joins TRBV12-3 or TRBV12-4 and TRBJ2-7; D unresolved. The CDR3 sequence is 12 residues long. The germline V and J ends were trimmed by 6 bases and 4 bases, with 10 bases remaining between them. The CDR3 protein is CASSQLYYEQYF. CDR3 sequence (DNA): TGTGCCAGCAGCCAGTTGTATTACGAGCAGTACTTC.

V is TRBV4-1 and J is TRBJ1-4; TRBD1 agrees at 7 bases. With 4 bases clipped from V and 1 base from J, the junction kept 9 bases outside the gene matches. The CDR3 covers 17 residues. Germline assignment: CDR1 MGHRA and CDR2 YSYEKL. Here the CDR3 reads CASSRLQGGLTNEKLFF. CDR3 DNA sequence: TGCGCCAGCAGCCGCCTGCAGGGGGGATTAACTAATGAAAAACTGTTTTTT.

The genes are TRBV7-2 and TRBJ2-1; 8 bases align to TRBD2. J gave up 9 bases and V 5 bases, and 6 bases lay outside the gene matches. The CDR3 has 13 residues. Germline V gene lookup returns CDR1 SGHTA and CDR2 FQGNSA. The chain's CDR3 is CASSPPGGIEQFF. The CDR3 DNA sequence: TGTGCCAGCAGCCCGCCGGGGGGGATTGAGCAGTTCTTC.